The 32 T cell receptor beta chains presented below share a single source sample, sequenced in a study of resident and recirculating memory T cells in vitiligo. Assay: immunoSEQ multiplex PCR; the TCRdb copy retains only in-frame clones and omits some. Among more than 65,000 clones listed, about nine tenths were seen once. Sequenced: blood. The origin of the receptors is a male donor with vitiligo.

The rearrangement joins TRBV10-1 to TRBJ1-1, with 7 bases lining up with TRBD1. Germline V CDR1 and CDR2: WNHNN, SYGVQD (reference sequence). CDR3 size: 14 residues. V lost 2 bases to trimming and J lost 6 bases; unmatched junction nucleotides: 6. The CDR3 nucleotides are TGCGCCAGCAGTGAGCTGAGACAGGGCTCTGAAGCTTTCTTT. Protein: CASSELRQGSEAFF.

The chain is built from TRBV18 and TRBJ2-2; 7 nucleotides align to TRBD1. The V gene's germline CDR1 is KGHSH and CDR2 LQKENI. The V segment lost 3 bases and the J segment 5 bases; nucleotides outside the gene matches: 3. The CDR3 contains 14 residues. This CDR3 is CASSPTTGTGELFF. The CDR3 nucleotides read TGTGCCAGCTCACCTACGACAGGGACCGGGGAGCTGTTTTTT.

The chain uses TRBV7-2 and TRBJ1-6; possible D gene TRBD1, 5 bases. Trimming took off 5 bases at V and 6 bases at J, with 11 bases between the two ends. The CDR3 sequence is 14 residues long. Germline CDR1 reads SGHTA; CDR2 reads FQGNSA. In DNA, the CDR3 is TGTGCCAGCAGCCGTAAGGGGTCTAATTCACCCCTCCACTTT. This codes for CASSRKGSNSPLHF.

J is TRBJ2-2 and V is TRBV5-8; maybe TRBD2 (6 bases). V lost 2 bases and J 0 bases, leaving 11 bases between the germline ends. The CDR3 has 16 amino acids. The germline V gene has CDR1 SGHTS and CDR2 YDEGEE. For the CDR3, the DNA is TGTGCCAGCAGCTTCGGACGGGACTCGAACACCGGGGAGCTGTTTTTT. Its protein product is CASSFGRDSNTGELFF.

This sequence joins TRBV7-2 and TRBJ2-2, with D hard to call. Germline assignment: CDR1 SGHTA and CDR2 FQGNSA. Trimming took off 5 bases at V and 4 bases at J, with 11 bases between the two ends. This CDR3 spans 14 amino acids. The CDR3 bases are TGTGCCAGCAGCCCGGCGGCCAGCACCGGGGAGCTGTTTTTT. Its translation is CASSPAASTGELFF.

This chain uses TRBV11-2 with TRBJ1-5; 8 bases line up with TRBD1. Germline CDR1 and CDR2: SGHAT and FQNNGV. Unmatched junction bases numbered 9, after V lost 1 base and J lost 16 bases. The CDR3 is 13 amino acids. The CDR3, as DNA: TGTGCCAGCAGCTTAGTAACAGGGACAGGAGACCATTTT. Residues: CASSLVTGTGDHF.

V gene TRBV19 combines with J gene TRBJ2-1; 11 bases are shared with TRBD2. The V segment lost 5 bases and the J segment 7 bases; nucleotides outside the gene matches: 4. This CDR3 is 14 amino acids long. Germline CDR1 and CDR2: LNHDA and SQIVND (reference sequence). CDR3 loop: CASSLAGGPNEQFF. DNA of the CDR3: TGTGCCAGTAGTTTAGCGGGGGGGCCTAATGAGCAGTTCTTC.

Written as DNA, the CDR3 is TGTGCCAGTAGTATCCGCGGACAGGGGATGGCAGATACGCAGTATTTT. Residues: CASSIRGQGMADTQYF. V gene TRBV19 combines with J gene TRBJ2-3, with 9 bases lining up with TRBD1. V lost 3 bases to trimming and J lost 4 bases; unmatched junction nucleotides: 8. Germline values: CDR1 LNHDA, CDR2 SQIVND (reference sequence). The CDR3 spans 16 residues.

The chain links TRBV11-3 to TRBJ2-3, with a weak D call TRBD1 (5 bases). This CDR3 has 15 amino acids. Germline CDR1 reads SGHNT; CDR2 reads YENEEA. V lost 5 bases to trimming and J lost 1 base, with 13 bases between them. The CDR3 protein is CASSPSLGGTDTQYF. In nucleotides, the CDR3 is TGTGCCAGCAGCCCCTCCTTAGGGGGCACAGATACGCAGTATTTT. Using reference TRBV11-3 and TRBJ2-3 for the parts outside the CDR3, the full variable domain is EAGVVQSPRYKIIEKKQPVAFWCNPISGHNTLYWYLQNLGQGPELLIRYENEEAVDDSQLPKDRFSAERLKGVDSTLKIQPAELGDSAVYLCASSPSLGGTDTQYFGPGTRLTVL.

The chain uses TRBV27 and TRBJ1-1; 7 nucleotides line up with TRBD1. The CDR3 extends over 15 amino acids. Germline V gene lookup returns CDR1 MNHEY and CDR2 SMNVEV (reference sequence). V shed 1 base and J 0 bases; nucleotides not matched to a gene: 2. CDR3 amino acids: CASSLYDRVNTEAFF. CDR3 in DNA: TGTGCCAGCAGTTTATATGACAGGGTGAACACTGAAGCTTTCTTT.

The V and J genes are TRBV27 and TRBJ2-3; D perhaps matches TRBD1 (5 bases). Germline CDR1 reads MNHEY; CDR2 reads SMNVEV (reference sequence). This CDR3 has 15 amino acids. The ends were cut back, 5 bases at V and 2 bases at J, with 14 bases in the middle. The CDR3 loop reads CASSPDKSFTDTQYF. CDR3 sequence (DNA): TGTGCCAGCAGTCCGGACAAGAGTTTCACAGATACGCAGTATTTT.

The chain joins TRBV7-9 to TRBJ2-1; D is unclear. Germline CDR1 is SEHNR and CDR2 is FQNEAQ (reference sequence). The germline V and J ends were trimmed by 2 bases and 0 bases, with 20 bases remaining between them. The CDR3 has 19 amino acids. The DNA for the CDR3 is TGTGCCAGCAGCTTAACCCCCCCCGGTGTTGACAACTCCTACAATGAGCAGTTCTTC. It translates to CASSLTPPGVDNSYNEQFF.

The chain employs TRBV7-6 and TRBJ1-5; a weak D match, TRBD1 (6 bases). The germline V gene has CDR1 SGHVS and CDR2 FNYEAQ. Trimming left V 5 bases short and J 1 base short, with 21 bases between. The CDR3 has 18 residues. The CDR3 coding sequence is TGTGCCAGCAGCCTCAGGGCAGGGGCGCGTGCGAGCAATCAGCCCCAGCATTTT. Translation gives CASSLRAGARASNQPQHF.

The V gene is TRBV19, the J gene TRBJ2-3; 11 bases agree with TRBD2. V shed 11 bases and J 1 base; nucleotides not matched to a gene: 11. Germline V lookup: CDR1 LNHDA, CDR2 SQIVND (reference sequence). The CDR3 runs to 16 residues. The DNA of the CDR3 is TGTGCCTCATCATTAGCGGGGGGGCGCGGCACAGATACGCAGTATTTT. Its translation is CASSLAGGRGTDTQYF.

The table lists this clone with many counts. This chain links TRBV4-3 with TRBJ2-1, with D possibly being TRBD2 (5 bases). V lost 0 bases and J 3 bases, leaving 12 bases between the germline ends. The CDR3 is 16 amino acids. Per the germline V gene, CDR1 is LGHNA and CDR2 is YSLEER. CDR3 DNA sequence: TGCGCCAGCAGCCAAGATGCCGGGGTGGGCTACAATGAGCAGTTCTTC. It specifies CASSQDAGVGYNEQFF.

This chain uses TRBV4-3 with TRBJ2-3; D may be TRBD2 (7 bases). Trimming cost V 0 bases and J 2 bases, with 18 bases left between them. Per the germline V gene, CDR1 is LGHNA and CDR2 is YSLEER. The CDR3 sequence is 18 residues long. CDR3 sequence reads: CASSQDLEGGGFTDTQYF. The CDR3 DNA sequence: TGCGCCAGCAGCCAAGATCTCGAAGGGGGGGGGTTCACAGATACGCAGTATTTT.

This clone was found a few times. The chain joins TRBV18 to TRBJ1-5; D unresolved. Trimming removed 5 bases at V and 0 bases at J, with 5 bases between. Germline V CDR1 and CDR2: KGHSH, LQKENI. This CDR3 spans 13 amino acids. Here the CDR3 DNA reads TGTGCCAGCTCAATTCATAGCAATCAGCCCCAGCATTTT. Protein: CASSIHSNQPQHF.

The chain recombines TRBV6-5 with TRBJ2-5; D is uncertain. The germline V gene encodes CDR1 MNHEY and CDR2 SVGAGI. This CDR3 has 15 amino acids. V was cut by 0 bases and J by 2 bases, with 10 bases left in between. CDR3 nucleotides: TGTGCCAGCAGTTACTCGGCAACAGTACAAGAGACCCAGTACTTC. Translation gives CASSYSATVQETQYF.

This chain joins TRBV4-3 and TRBJ2-6; TRBD2 is a possible D gene (6 bases). CDR1 LGHNA and CDR2 YSLEER come from the germline V gene. This CDR3 is built from 18 residues. Trimming removed 8 bases at V and 0 bases at J, with 20 bases between. CDR3 nucleotides: TGCGCCAGCTCCCGGAAAGAGGAGGGCCTCTCTGGGGCCAACGTCCTGACTTTC. It is translated as CASSRKEEGLSGANVLTF.

This chain links TRBV7-9 with TRBJ1-5, with D possibly being TRBD1 (5 bases). V gave up 8 bases and J gave up 5 bases, with 13 bases separating them. Germline V gene lookup returns CDR1 SEHNR and CDR2 FQNEAQ (reference sequence). The length of the CDR3 is 13 residues. CDR3 sequence reads: CASSQGGDQPQHF. The CDR3 nucleotides read TGTGCCAGCTCTCAGGGAGGGGATCAGCCCCAGCATTTT.

The chain joins TRBV19 to TRBJ1-2; 7 nucleotides align to TRBD1. Germline CDR1 is LNHDA and CDR2 is SQIVND (reference sequence). CDR3 length: 14 amino acids. Germline trimming cut 3 bases from V and 3 bases from J; bases unmatched to any gene: 4. The CDR3 bases are TGTGCCAGTAGTATGGGGACAGACTACTATGGCTACACCTTC. Its protein product is CASSMGTDYYGYTF.

This clone came up once. The genes are TRBV9 and TRBJ2-7; D is undetermined. The CDR3 is made up of 15 amino acids. The germline CDR1 and CDR2 sequences are SGDLS and YYNGEE. The V end was cut by 0 bases, the J end by 2 bases, with 12 bases between. This chain's CDR3 is CASSVELGATYEQYF. CDR3 coding DNA: TGTGCCAGCAGCGTAGAATTGGGCGCGACCTACGAGCAGTACTTC.

The chain joins TRBV6-5 to TRBJ2-7, with TRBD1 matching over 8 bases. The V gene end was trimmed by 0 bases and the J gene end by 0 bases; junction bases not matched to a gene: 1. Looked up from germline, CDR1 is MNHEY and CDR2 is SVGAGI. The length of the CDR3 is 15 residues. CDR3 coding DNA: TGTGCCAGCAGTTACTCGACAGGGGTCTCCTACGAGCAGTACTTC. It specifies CASSYSTGVSYEQYF.

The V and J genes are TRBV7-8 and TRBJ1-1, with D unresolved. Trimming cost V 5 bases and J 3 bases, with 4 bases left between them. The CDR3 length is 11 residues. Germline V gene sequence: CDR1 SGHVS, CDR2 FQNEAQ. The CDR3, as DNA: TGTGCCAGCAGCCCGGACACTGAAGCTTTCTTT. Translating gives CASSPDTEAFF.

V and J are TRBV21-1 and TRBJ1-1. TRBV21-1 is a pseudogene. CDR3 length: 15 amino acids. In DNA form, the CDR3 reads TGTGCCAGCAGCAAATTTAGGGAGGCACCCACTGAAGCTTTCTTT. Protein sequence: CASSKFREAPTEAFF.

This rearrangement joins TRBV5-1 to TRBJ2-7, with 8 nucleotides matching TRBD1. The ends lost 3 bases at V and 6 bases at J; junction bases unmatched: 8. This CDR3 comprises 14 residues. Germline V gene data show CDR1 as SGHRS and CDR2 as YFSETQ. The CDR3 coding sequence is TGCGCCAGCAGCTATTTAGGACAGGGCTTCGAGCAGTACTTC. It is translated as CASSYLGQGFEQYF. The whole variable domain, filled in from reference TRBV5-1 and TRBJ2-7, reads KAGVTQTPRYLIKTRGQQVTLSCSPISGHRSVSWYQQTPGQGLQFLFEYFSETQRNKGNFPGRFSGRQFSNSRSEMNVSTLELGDSALYLCASSYLGQGFEQYFGPGTRLTVT.

This clone was observed a few times. The chain is built from TRBV11-2 and TRBJ1-2; D uncertain. The CDR3 extends over 14 amino acids. Germline V gene sequence: CDR1 SGHAT, CDR2 FQNNGV. Trimming pared 0 bases from V and 0 bases from J, leaving 5 bases between. CDR3 sequence (DNA): TGTGCCAGCAGCTTAGACGCGGCTAACTATGGCTACACCTTC. It is translated as CASSLDAANYGYTF.

The V gene is TRBV5-4, the J gene TRBJ2-2; D is possibly TRBD1 (6 bases). CDR1 is SGHNT and CDR2 is YYREEE in the germline V gene (reference sequence). Trimming stripped 7 bases from V and 6 bases from J, with 19 bases between. This CDR3 is 15 amino acids long. CDR3 protein: CASLPQEGVAGELFF. The CDR3 DNA reads TGTGCCAGCCTTCCGCAAGAGGGGGTGGCCGGGGAGCTGTTTTTT.

The chain is built from TRBV4-2 and TRBJ1-1; no clear D. Trimming took off 1 base at V and 5 bases at J, with 11 bases between the two ends. The germline gives CDR1 LGHNA, CDR2 YNFKEQ. The CDR3 has 14 amino acids. CDR3 loop: CASSQVTAGTEAFF. CDR3 bases: TGTGCCAGCAGCCAAGTTACGGCGGGGACTGAAGCTTTCTTT.

The rearrangement joins TRBV11-2 to TRBJ2-7; D remains ambiguous. V was pared by 0 bases and J by 4 bases, with 10 bases between. Per the germline V gene, CDR1 is SGHAT and CDR2 is FQNNGV. The CDR3 is 14 amino acids. The CDR3 protein is CASSLDFKRYEQYF. CDR3 DNA sequence: TGTGCCAGCAGCTTAGACTTTAAGAGATACGAGCAGTACTTC.

The V gene is TRBV7-2, the J gene TRBJ2-7; D call uncertain. The CDR3 is 13 residues long. The ends were cut back, 5 bases at V and 0 bases at J, with 8 bases in the middle. Looked up from germline, CDR1 is SGHTA and CDR2 is FQGNSA. CDR3 in DNA: TGTGCCAGCAGCCCAGTAAGCTCCTACGAGCAGTACTTC. This codes for CASSPVSSYEQYF.

The CDR3 DNA reads TGCGCCAGCAGCCATGGGACTAGCGGGGGGTTGTACCAAGAGACCCAGTACTTC. Protein sequence: CASSHGTSGGLYQETQYF. The chain uses TRBV5-1 and TRBJ2-5; TRBD2 aligns across 15 bases. CDR1 and CDR2 (germline): SGHRS, YFSETQ. With 4 bases clipped from V and 0 bases from J, the junction kept 7 bases outside the gene matches. CDR3 length: 18 residues.